This T cell receptor (beta chain) was identified in a study of T cells in localized non-small cell lung cancer. Clones were sequenced by immunoSEQ multiplex PCR, and TCRdb holds only the in-frame ones, with some missing. The sample yields some 1,600 clones, approximately 32% seen once. The CDR3 extends over 14 amino acids. The ends were cut back, 0 bases at V and 5 bases at J, with 10 bases in the middle. Germline values: CDR1 MGHRA, CDR2 YSYEKL. Notes on the study in general: Clonality peaked in uninvolved adjacent lung rather than tumor. In adjacent lung appeared a median around 55 of the top 100 tumor clones.

This clone rates as large. The antigen is not known. The origin of this receptor is a man aged 40-75 years with stage I lung adenocarcinoma. The J gene is TRBJ1-1, the V gene TRBV4-1; the D is unclear. The sequences come from normal lung tissue next to the tumor, collected before any cancer treatment. CDR3 residues: CASSQDGRRTEAFF. CDR3 nucleotide sequence: TGCGCCAGCAGCCAAGATGGCAGGAGGACTGAAGCTTTCTTT.